The present T cell receptor (beta chain) was sequenced within a study of control samples from healthy donors and cancer patients (dated by TCRdb to the early 2020s). As for this clone: This clone's antigen is unknown. No qualities accompany the bases; no much larger clone lies one base away.

The library was made by the immunoSEQ multiplex PCR assay. Held by TCRdb, this immuneACCESS table contains in-frame sequences only and omits some clones. Under half of the omission traces to an unresolved V gene where checked; the cause of the rest is unknown. Present in this sample are more than 80,000 clones, about 92% of which were seen just once. The ten largest clones represent about 8.8% of the sample. The CDR3, from cysteine to phenylalanine, totals 14 residues. Only the CDR3 part of the read is kept: 42 bases, read in frame from the first base. CDR1 is given as MNHNS and CDR2 as SASEGT, both from the germline V gene. The V end gives up 3 bases and the J end 4 bases, leaving 3 bases in the junction not matched to a gene.

The rearranged segments are TRBV6-1 and TRBJ1-2, and 9 junctional nucleotides match TRBD1. Sequenced: blood. The clonotype comes from a man aged 18 to 29 in good health. The sequence in DNA is TGTGCCAGCAGTGAGGACAGGGGATTCTATGGCTACACCTTC. The encoded protein is CASSEDRGFYGYTF.